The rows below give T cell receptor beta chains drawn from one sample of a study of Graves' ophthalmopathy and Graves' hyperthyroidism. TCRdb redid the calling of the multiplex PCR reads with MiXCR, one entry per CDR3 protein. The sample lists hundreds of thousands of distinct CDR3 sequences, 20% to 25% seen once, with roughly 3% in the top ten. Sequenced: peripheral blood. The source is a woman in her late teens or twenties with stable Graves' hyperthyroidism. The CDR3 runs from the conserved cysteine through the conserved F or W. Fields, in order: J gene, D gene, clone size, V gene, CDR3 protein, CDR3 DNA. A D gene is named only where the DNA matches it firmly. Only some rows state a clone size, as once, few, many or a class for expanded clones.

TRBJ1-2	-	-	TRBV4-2	CASSQSDSNYGYTF	TGTGCCAGCAGCCAATCCGACAGTAACTATGGCTACACCTTC
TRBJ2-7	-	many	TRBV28	CASSLVSGVAYEQYF	TGTGCCAGCAGTTTGGTTAGCGGAGTAGCCTACGAGCAGTACTTC
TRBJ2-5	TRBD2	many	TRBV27	CASSPKTSVETQYF	TGTGCCAGCAGTCCAAAGACTAGCGTTGAGACCCAGTACTTC
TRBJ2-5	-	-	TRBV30	CAWSTPRGGETQYF	TGTGCCTGGAGCACCCCCAGGGGAGGAGAGACCCAGTACTTC
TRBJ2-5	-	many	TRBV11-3	CASSPRAGVGETQYF	TGTGCCAGCAGCCCCCGGGCTGGAGTCGGTGAGACCCAGTACTTC
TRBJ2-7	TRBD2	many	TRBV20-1	CSARRLAISYEQYF	TGCAGTGCCCGTAGACTAGCGATCTCCTACGAGCAGTACTTC
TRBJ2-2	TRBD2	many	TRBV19	CASSPRVAGLTGELFF	TGTGCCAGTAGTCCCCGGGTAGCGGGACTCACCGGGGAGCTGTTTTTT
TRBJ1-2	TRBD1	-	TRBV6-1	CASSERTGGAHYGYTF	TGTGCCAGCAGTGAAAGGACAGGGGGCGCACACTATGGCTACACCTTC
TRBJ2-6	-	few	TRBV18	CASSPETGPSGANVLTF	TGTGCCAGCTCACCAGAGACCGGACCCTCTGGGGCCAACGTCCTGACTTTC
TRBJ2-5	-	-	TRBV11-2	CASSLISPQGFYQETQYF	TGTGCCAGCAGCTTAATTAGCCCCCAGGGGTTTTATCAAGAGACCCAGTACTTC
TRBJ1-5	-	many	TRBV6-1	CASSGTALSAQHF	TGTGCCAGCAGTGGGACAGCCCTATCGGCCCAGCATTTT
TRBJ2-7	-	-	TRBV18	CASSPKTGTQTYEQYF	TGTGCCAGCTCACCCAAAACCGGGACACAAACCTACGAGCAGTACTTC
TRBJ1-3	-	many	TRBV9	CASSPAISGNTIYF	TGTGCCAGCAGCCCAGCCATATCTGGAAACACCATATATTTT
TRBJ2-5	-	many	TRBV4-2	CASSLNGAGRPGETQYF	TGTGCCAGCAGCCTCAACGGGGCGGGCCGGCCGGGGGAGACCCAGTACTTC
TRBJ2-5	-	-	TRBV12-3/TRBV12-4	CASSLPSEGETQYF	TGTGCCAGCAGTTTGCCCAGCGAGGGAGAGACCCAGTACTTC
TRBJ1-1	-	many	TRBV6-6	CASSYAGTEAFF	TGTGCCAGCAGTTACGCGGGCACTGAAGCTTTCTTT
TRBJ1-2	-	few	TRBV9	CASSVAAANGYTF	TGTGCCAGCAGCGTAGCGGCAGCTAATGGCTACACCTTC
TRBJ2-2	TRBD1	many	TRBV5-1	CASGTGVNTGELFF	TGCGCCAGTGGTACAGGGGTGAACACCGGGGAGCTGTTTTTT
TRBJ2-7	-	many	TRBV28	CASSPDSSYYYEQYF	TGTGCCAGCAGCCCGGACTCCTCCTACTACTACGAGCAGTACTTC
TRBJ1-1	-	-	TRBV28	CASSLRGAGTEAFF	TGTGCCAGCAGTTTACGGGGCGCAGGAACTGAAGCTTTCTTT
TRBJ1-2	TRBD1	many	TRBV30	CAWIQSFGQGRGYTF	TGTGCCTGGATCCAGTCCTTTGGACAGGGGAGAGGCTACACCTTC
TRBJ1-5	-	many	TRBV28	CASSFTGLDNQPQHF	TGTGCCAGCAGTTTCACGGGGCTGGACAATCAGCCCCAGCATTTT
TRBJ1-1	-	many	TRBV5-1	CASRPLQGYTEAFF	TGCGCCAGCAGGCCTCTCCAGGGCTACACTGAAGCTTTCTTT
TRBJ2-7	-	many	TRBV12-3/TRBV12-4	CARIYEQYF	TGTGCCAGGATCTACGAGCAGTACTTC
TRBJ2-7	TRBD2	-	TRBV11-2	CASSPIDRVRGAPYEQYF	TGTGCCAGCAGCCCGATTGATCGTGTGCGGGGGGCCCCCTACGAGCAGTACTTC
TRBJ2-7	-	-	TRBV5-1	CASSLSGGRIYEQYF	TGCGCCAGCAGCTTGTCCGGGGGCCGAATCTACGAGCAGTACTTC
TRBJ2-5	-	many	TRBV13	CASSFPGGQETQYF	TGTGCCAGCAGCTTTCCGGGCGGCCAAGAGACCCAGTACTTC
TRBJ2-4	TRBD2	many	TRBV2	CASSEGVGGSRTKNIKYF	TGTGCCAGCAGTGAAGGCGTGGGCGGGAGTAGGACCAAAAACATTAAGTACTTC
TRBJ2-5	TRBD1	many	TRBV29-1	CSVEVGGRETQYF	TGCAGCGTTGAAGTAGGGGGCAGAGAGACCCAGTACTTC